This is a list of T cell receptor beta chains from one sample in a study of blood T cell repertoires in COVID-19. The protocol was immunoSEQ multiplex PCR, while the TCRdb copy is restricted to in-frame clones and leaves out a portion. The sample carries approximately 230,000 clones, 70% to 90% recorded once. Sequencing was done on a sample of peripheral blood. The receptors originated from a man aged 18 to 29 with active or convalescent COVID-19. Both conserved end residues are part of each CDR3. A D gene is named only where the DNA matches it firmly. Rows give clone size only sometimes, using once, few, many, or a class for an expanded clone.

d_call cdr3_length j_call v_call clone_size cdr3_aa cdr3_nt
- 14 TRBJ1-1 TRBV6-5 - CASSLRGRNTEAFF TGTGCCAGCAGTCTTAGGGGAAGGAACACTGAAGCTTTCTTT
- 12 TRBJ2-1 TRBV3-1/TRBV3-2 - CASSQVGGEQFF TGTGCCAGCAGCCAAGTGGGGGGTGAGCAGTTCTTC
- 13 TRBJ2-5 TRBV11-3 once CASSLGTDGTQYF TGTGCCAGCAGCCTTGGGACTGATGGGACCCAGTACTTC
- 13 TRBJ1-1 TRBV11-3 - CASSLGVNTEAFF TGTGCCAGCAGCTTAGGAGTTAACACTGAAGCTTTCTTT
- 13 TRBJ2-3 TRBV29-1 - CSVGAKSTDTQYF TGCAGCGTTGGGGCCAAGAGCACAGATACGCAGTATTTT
- 13 TRBJ1-6 TRBV18 few CASSGQYNSPLHF TGTGCCAGCTCGGGACAATATAATTCACCCCTCCACTTT
TRBD1 13 TRBJ2-7 TRBV2 - CASWRTGGDEQYF TGTGCCAGCTGGCGGACAGGGGGAGACGAGCAGTACTTC
TRBD1 17 TRBJ1-2 TRBV27 once CASSPSGTGIRWYGYTF TGTGCCAGCAGTCCCTCCGGGACAGGGATCCGATGGTATGGCTACACCTTC
- 15 TRBJ1-1 TRBV18 - CASSQNSIMNTEAFF TGTGCCAGCTCACAAAACAGTATCATGAACACTGAAGCTTTCTTT
TRBD1 15 TRBJ2-7 TRBV9 - CASSPQGGPSYEQYF TGTGCCAGCAGCCCCCAAGGGGGCCCCTCCTACGAGCAGTACTTC
- 15 TRBJ1-6 TRBV19 - CASRPGGSYNSPLHF TGTGCCAGTAGGCCCGGGGGCTCCTATAATTCACCCCTCCACTTT